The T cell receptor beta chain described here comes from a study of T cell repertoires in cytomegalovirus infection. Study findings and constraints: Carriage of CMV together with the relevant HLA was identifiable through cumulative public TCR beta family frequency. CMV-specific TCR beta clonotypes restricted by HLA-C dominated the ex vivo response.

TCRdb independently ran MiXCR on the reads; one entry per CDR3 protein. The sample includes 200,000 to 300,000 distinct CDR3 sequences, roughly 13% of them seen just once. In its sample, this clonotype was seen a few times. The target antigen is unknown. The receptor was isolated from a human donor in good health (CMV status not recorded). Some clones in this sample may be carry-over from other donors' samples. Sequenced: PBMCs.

The CDR3 DNA sequence: TGTGCCAGCAGCTTCACTAGCGGGGGGGCCGCCAATGAGCAGTTCTTC. Translated, it gives CASSFTSGGAANEQFF. This rearrangement joins TRBV11-2 to TRBJ2-1; the match to TRBD2 covers 13 bases. V shed 3 bases, J shed 6 bases, and the junction held 5 bases outside the gene matches. This CDR3 is 16 amino acids long. Germline V gene lookup returns CDR1 SGHAT and CDR2 FQNNGV.